This paragraph reports one T cell receptor (beta chain). Its antigen is unidentified. The data belong to a study of T cells in localized non-small cell lung cancer. The method was immunoSEQ multiplex PCR; TCRdb's version includes in-frame clones alone and lacks a portion of them. The repertoire consists of 30,000 to 45,000 clones, with approximately 92% occurring once and the leading ten covering approximately 7%. Regarding the study as a whole: Uninvolved adjacent lung had higher T cell clonality than tumor and all other tissues. Tumor samples were not multi-region, leaving intratumor heterogeneity unexcluded. Within adjacent lung there appeared a median approximately 62 of the top 100 tumor clones.

Sequenced material: peripheral blood, taken before any cancer treatment. The TCR was taken from a female donor over 55 with stage I lung adenocarcinoma.

Here the CDR3 reads CASSMGAAPNQPQHF. The CDR3 region has the DNA TGTGCCAGTAGTATGGGGGCGGCCCCCAATCAGCCCCAGCATTTT. This rearrangement joins TRBV19 to TRBJ1-5; the D gene is possibly TRBD1 (6 bases). The V and J ends lost 3 bases and 3 bases respectively, with 12 bases between them. The CDR3 sequence is 15 residues long. Germline V CDR1 and CDR2: LNHDA, SQIVND (reference sequence).